The 4 T cell receptor beta chains given below trace back to one sample, sequenced in a study of blood T cell repertoires in COVID-19. TCRdb's table, derived via immunoSEQ multiplex PCR, lists solely in-frame clones and lacks some. The sample shows over 400,000 clones, roughly nine tenths of them seen only once. Sequences were obtained from PBMCs or T cells enriched from blood (not recorded which). These receptors came from a woman aged 55-75 years who had recovered from COVID-19.

V gene TRBV19 combines with J gene TRBJ2-5, with a tentative D call TRBD2 (6 bases). V was shortened by 1 base and J by 4 bases, with 10 bases between the two germline ends. CDR1 is LNHDA and CDR2 is SQIVND in the germline V gene (reference sequence). This CDR3 contains 14 residues. CDR3 in DNA: TGTGCCAGTAGTATAGTACTAGCCGGAGAGACCCAGTACTTC. Amino acid sequence: CASSIVLAGETQYF.

This rearrangement joins TRBV5-1 to TRBJ1-1; D is unresolved. This CDR3 comprises 12 residues. The germline CDR1 and CDR2 sequences are SGHRS and YFSETQ. V was pared by 3 bases and J by 8 bases, with 11 bases between. The CDR3 DNA reads TGCGCCAGCAGCTCCGGCGGGGTAGAAGCTTTCTTT. This translates into CASSSGGVEAFF.

The genes are TRBV5-1 and TRBJ2-1; 8 bases line up with TRBD2. The V segment lost 3 bases and the J segment 8 bases; nucleotides outside the gene matches: 13. CDR1 and CDR2 from the germline V gene are SGHRS and YFSETQ. The CDR3 sequence is 16 residues long. The CDR3 bases are TGCGCCAGCAGCTGGGGGGCGGGGGGAGGTAAGGATGAGCAGTTCTTC. Translation gives CASSWGAGGGKDEQFF. Variable domain in full (rest from reference TRBV5-1 and TRBJ2-1): KAGVTQTPRYLIKTRGQQVTLSCSPISGHRSVSWYQQTPGQGLQFLFEYFSETQRNKGNFPGRFSGRQFSNSRSEMNVSTLELGDSALYLCASSWGAGGGKDEQFFGPGTRLTVL.

The rearrangement links TRBV5-1 to TRBJ1-5; TRBD1 matches 8 bases. The CDR3 is 16 amino acids. Germline V CDR1 and CDR2: SGHRS, YFSETQ. J was trimmed by 2 bases and V by 4 bases; bases with no gene match: 8. In DNA, the CDR3 is TGCGCCAGCAGCCCAACCGGGACAGGCGGCAATCAGCCCCAGCATTTT. Amino acids: CASSPTGTGGNQPQHF.